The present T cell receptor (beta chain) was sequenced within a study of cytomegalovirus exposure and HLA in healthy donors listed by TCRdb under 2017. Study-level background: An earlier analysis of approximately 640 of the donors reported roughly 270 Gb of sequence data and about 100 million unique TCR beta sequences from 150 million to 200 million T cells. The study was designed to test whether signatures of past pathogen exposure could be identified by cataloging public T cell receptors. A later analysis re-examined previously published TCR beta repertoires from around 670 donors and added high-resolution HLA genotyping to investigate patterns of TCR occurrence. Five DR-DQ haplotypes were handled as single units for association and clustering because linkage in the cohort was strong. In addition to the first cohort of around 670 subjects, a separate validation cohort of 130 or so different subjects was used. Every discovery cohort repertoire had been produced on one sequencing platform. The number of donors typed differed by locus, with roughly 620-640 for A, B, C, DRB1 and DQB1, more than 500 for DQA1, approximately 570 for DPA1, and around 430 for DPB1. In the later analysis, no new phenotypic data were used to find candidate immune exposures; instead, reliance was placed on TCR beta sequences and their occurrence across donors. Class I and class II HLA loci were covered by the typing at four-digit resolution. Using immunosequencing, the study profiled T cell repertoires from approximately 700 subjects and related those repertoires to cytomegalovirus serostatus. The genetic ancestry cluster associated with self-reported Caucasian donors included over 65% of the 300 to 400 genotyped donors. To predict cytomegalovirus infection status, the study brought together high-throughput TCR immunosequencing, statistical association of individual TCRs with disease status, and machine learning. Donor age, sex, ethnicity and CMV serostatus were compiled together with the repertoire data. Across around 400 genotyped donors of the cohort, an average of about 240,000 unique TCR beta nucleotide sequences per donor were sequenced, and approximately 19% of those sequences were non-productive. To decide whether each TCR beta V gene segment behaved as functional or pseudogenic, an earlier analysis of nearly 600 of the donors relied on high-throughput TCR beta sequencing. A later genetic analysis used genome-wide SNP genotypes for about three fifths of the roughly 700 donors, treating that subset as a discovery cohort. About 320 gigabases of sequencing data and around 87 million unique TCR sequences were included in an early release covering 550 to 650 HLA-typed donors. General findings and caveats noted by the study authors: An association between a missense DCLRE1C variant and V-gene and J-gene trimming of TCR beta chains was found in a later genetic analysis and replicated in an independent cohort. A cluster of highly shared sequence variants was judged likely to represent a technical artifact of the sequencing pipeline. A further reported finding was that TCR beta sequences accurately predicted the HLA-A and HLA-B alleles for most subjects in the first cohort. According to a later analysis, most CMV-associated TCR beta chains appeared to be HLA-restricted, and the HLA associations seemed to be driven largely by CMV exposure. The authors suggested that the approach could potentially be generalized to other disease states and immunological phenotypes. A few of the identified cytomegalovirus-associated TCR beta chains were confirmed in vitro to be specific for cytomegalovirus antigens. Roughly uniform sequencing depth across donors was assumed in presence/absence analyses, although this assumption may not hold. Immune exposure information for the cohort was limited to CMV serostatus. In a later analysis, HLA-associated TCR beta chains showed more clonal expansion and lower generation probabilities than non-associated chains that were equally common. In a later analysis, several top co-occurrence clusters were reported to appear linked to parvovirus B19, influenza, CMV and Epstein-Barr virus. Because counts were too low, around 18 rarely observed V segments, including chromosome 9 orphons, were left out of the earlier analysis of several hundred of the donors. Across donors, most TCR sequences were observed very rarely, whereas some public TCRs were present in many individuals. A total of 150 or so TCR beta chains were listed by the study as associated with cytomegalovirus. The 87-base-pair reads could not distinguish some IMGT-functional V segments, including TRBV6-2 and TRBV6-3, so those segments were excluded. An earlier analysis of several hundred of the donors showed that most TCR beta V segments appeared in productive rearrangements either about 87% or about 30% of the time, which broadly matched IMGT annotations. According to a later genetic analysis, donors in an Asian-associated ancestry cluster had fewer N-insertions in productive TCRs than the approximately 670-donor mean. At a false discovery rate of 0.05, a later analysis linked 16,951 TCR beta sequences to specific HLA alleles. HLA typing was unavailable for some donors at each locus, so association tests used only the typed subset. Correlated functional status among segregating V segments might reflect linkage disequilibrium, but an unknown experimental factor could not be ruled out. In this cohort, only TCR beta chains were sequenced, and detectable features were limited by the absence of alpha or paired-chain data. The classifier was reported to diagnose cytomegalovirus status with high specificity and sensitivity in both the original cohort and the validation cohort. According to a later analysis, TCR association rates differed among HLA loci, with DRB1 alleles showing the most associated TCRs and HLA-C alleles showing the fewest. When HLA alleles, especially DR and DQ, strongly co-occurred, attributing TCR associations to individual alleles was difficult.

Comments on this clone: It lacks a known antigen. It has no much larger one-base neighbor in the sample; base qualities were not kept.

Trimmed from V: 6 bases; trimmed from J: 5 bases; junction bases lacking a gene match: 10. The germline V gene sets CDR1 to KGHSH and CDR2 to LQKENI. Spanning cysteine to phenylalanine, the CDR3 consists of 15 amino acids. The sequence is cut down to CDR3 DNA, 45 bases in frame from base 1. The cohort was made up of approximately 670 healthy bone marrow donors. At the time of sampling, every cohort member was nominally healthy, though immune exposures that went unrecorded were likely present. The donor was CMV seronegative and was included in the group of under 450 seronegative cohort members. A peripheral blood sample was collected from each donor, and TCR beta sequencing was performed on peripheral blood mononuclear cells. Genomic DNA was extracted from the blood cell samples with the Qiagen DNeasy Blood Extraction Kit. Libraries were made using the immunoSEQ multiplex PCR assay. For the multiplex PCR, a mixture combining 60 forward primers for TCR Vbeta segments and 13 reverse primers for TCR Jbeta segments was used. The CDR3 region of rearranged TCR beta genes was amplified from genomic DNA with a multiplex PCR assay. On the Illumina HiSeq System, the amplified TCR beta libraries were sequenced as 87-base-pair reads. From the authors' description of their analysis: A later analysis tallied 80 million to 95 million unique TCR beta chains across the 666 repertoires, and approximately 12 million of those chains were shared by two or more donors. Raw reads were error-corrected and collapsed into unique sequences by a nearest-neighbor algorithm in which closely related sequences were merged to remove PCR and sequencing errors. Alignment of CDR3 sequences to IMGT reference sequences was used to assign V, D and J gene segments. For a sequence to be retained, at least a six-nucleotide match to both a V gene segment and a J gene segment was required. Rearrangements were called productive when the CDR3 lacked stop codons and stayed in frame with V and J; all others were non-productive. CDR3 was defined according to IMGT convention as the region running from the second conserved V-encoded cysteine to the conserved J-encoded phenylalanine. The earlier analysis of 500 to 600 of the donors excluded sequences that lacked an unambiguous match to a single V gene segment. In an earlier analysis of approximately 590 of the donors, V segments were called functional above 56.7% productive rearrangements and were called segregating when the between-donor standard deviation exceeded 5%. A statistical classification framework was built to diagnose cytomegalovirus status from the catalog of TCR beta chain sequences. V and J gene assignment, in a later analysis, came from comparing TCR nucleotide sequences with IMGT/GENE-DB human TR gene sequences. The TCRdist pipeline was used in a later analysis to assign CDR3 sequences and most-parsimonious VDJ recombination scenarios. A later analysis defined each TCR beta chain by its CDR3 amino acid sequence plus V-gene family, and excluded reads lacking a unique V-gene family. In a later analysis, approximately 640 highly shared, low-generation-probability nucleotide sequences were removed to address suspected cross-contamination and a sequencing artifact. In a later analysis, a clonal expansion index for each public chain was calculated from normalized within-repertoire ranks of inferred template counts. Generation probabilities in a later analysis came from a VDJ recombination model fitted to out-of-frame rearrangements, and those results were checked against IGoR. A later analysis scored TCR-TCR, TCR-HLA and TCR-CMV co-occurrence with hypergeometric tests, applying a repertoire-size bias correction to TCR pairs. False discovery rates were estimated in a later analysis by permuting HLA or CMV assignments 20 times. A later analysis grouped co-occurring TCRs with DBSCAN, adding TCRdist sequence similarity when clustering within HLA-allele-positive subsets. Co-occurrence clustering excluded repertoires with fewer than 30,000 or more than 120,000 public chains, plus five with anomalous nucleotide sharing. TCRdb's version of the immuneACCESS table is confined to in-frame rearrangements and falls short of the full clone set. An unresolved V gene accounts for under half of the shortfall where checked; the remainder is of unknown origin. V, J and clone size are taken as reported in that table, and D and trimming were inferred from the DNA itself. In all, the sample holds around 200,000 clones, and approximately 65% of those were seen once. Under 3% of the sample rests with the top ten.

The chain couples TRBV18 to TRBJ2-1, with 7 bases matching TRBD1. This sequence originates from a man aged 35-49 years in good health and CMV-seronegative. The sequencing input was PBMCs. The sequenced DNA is TGTGCCAGCTCGCTTCACAGGGGCCCGGACAATGAGCAGTTCTTC. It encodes CASSLHRGPDNEQFF. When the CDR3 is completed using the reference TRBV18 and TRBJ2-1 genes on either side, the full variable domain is NAGVMQNPRHLVRRRGQEARLRCSPMKGHSHVYWYRQLPEEGLKFMVYLQKENIIDESGMPKERFSAEFPKEGPSILRIQQVVRGDSAAYFCASSLHRGPDNEQFFGPGTRLTVL.